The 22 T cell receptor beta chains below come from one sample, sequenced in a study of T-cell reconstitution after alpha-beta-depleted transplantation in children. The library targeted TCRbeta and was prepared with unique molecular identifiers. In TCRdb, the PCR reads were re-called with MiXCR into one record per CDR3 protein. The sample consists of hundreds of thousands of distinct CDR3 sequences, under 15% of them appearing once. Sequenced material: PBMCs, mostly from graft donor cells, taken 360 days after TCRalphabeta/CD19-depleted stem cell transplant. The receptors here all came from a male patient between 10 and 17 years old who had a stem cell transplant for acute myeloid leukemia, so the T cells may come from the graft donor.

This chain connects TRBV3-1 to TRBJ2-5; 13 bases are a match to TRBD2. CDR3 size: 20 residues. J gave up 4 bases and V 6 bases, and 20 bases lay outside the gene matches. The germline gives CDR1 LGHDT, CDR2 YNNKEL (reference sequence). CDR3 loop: CASSARGSYGTSGDGETQYF. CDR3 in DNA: TGTGCCAGCAGTGCCCGAGGATCTTATGGGACTAGCGGGGACGGAGAGACCCAGTACTTC.

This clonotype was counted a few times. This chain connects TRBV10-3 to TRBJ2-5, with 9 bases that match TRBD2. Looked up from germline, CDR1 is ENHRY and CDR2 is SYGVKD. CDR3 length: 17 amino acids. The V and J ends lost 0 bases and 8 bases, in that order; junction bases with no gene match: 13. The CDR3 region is CAISESDPGLAPNTQYF. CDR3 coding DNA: TGTGCCATCAGTGAGTCCGATCCGGGACTAGCCCCAAACACCCAGTACTTC.

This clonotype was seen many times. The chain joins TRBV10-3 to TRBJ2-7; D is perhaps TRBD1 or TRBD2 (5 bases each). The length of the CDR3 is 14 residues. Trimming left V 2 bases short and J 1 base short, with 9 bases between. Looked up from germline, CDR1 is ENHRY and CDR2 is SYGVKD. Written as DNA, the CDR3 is TGTGCCATCAGTGAGCCGGGGCCTTCCTACGAGCAGTACTTC. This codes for CAISEPGPSYEQYF.

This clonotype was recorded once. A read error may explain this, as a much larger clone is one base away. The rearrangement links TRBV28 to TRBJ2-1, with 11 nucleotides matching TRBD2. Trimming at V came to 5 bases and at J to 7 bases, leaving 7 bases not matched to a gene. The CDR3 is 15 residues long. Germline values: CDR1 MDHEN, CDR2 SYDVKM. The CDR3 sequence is CASSPRLAGRNEQFF. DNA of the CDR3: TGTGCCAGCAGTCCAAGACTAGCGGGAAGGAATGAGCAGTTCTTC.

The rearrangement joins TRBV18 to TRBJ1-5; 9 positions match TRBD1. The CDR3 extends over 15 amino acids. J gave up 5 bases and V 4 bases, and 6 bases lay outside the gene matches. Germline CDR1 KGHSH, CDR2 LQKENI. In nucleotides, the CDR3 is TGTGCCAGCTCACGGGGACAGGGAAAGGATCAGCCCCAGCATTTT. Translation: CASSRGQGKDQPQHF.

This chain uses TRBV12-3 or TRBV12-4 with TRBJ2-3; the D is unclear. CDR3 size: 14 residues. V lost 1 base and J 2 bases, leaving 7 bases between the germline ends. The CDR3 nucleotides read TGTGCCAGCAGTTTAGATGTACCCACAGATACGCAGTATTTT. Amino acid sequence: CASSLDVPTDTQYF.

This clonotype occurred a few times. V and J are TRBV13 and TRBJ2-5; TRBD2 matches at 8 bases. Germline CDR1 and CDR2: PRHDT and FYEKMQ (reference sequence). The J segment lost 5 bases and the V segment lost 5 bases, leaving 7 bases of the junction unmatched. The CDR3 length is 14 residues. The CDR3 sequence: CASSEGGTSETQYF. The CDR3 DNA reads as TGTGCCAGCAGCGAAGGTGGGACTAGTGAGACCCAGTACTTC. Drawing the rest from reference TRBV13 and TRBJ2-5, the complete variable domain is AAGVIQSPRHLIKEKRETATLKCYPIPRHDTVYWYQQGPGQDPQFLISFYEKMQSDKGSIPDRFSAQQFSDYHSELNMSSLELGDSALYFCASSEGGTSETQYFGPGTRLLVL.

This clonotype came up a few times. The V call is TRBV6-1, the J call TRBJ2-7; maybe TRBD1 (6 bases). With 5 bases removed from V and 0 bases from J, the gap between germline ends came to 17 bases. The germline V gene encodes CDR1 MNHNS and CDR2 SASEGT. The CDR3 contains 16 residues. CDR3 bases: TGTGCCAGCAGTCCCCGACAGGTTACTAGCTCCTACGAGCAGTACTTC. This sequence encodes CASSPRQVTSSYEQYF.

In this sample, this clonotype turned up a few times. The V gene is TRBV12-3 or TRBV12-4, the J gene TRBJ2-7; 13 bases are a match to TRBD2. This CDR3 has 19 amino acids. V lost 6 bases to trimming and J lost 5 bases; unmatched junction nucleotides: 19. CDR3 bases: TGTGCCAGCAGGATGGACTTAACGACTAGCGGGAGGTCTCCCCACGAGCAGTACTTC. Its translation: CASRMDLTTSGRSPHEQYF.

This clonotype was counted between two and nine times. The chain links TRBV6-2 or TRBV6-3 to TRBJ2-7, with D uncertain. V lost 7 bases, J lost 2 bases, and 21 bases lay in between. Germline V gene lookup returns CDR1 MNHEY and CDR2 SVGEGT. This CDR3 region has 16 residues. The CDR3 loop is CASTLGRTVAPYEQYF. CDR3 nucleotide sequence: TGTGCCAGCACCCTTGGAAGAACCGTAGCACCCTACGAGCAGTACTTC.

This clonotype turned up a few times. In nucleotides, the CDR3 is TGTGCTAGTGGTTTGGTACAGAGACAGGGGACCTATGGCTACACCTTC. Its translation is CASGLVQRQGTYGYTF. The V and J genes are TRBV12-5 and TRBJ1-2, with TRBD1 identical over 8 bases. The CDR3 sequence is 16 residues long. V was pared by 0 bases and J by 4 bases, with 7 bases of the junction left unmatched. Germline loops: CDR1 LGHNT, CDR2 FRNRAP.

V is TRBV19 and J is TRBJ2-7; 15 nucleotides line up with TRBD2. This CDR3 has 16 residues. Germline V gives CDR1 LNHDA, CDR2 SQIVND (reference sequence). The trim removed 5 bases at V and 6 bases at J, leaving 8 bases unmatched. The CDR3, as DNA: TGTGCCAGTAGTGTTTCGGGACTAGCGGGAGGTCTCGAGCAGTACTTC. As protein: CASSVSGLAGGLEQYF. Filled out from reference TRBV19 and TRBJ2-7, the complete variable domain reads DGGITQSPKYLFRKEGQNVTLSCEQNLNHDAMYWYRQDPGQGLRLIYYSQIVNDFQKGDIAEGYSVSREKKESFPLTVTSAQKNPTAFYLCASSVSGLAGGLEQYFGPGTRLTVT.

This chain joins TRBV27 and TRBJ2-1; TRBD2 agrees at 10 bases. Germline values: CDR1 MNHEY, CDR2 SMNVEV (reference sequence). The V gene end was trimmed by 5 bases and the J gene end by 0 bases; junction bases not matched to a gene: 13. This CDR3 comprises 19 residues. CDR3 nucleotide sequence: TGTGCCAGCAGTCCACTTGGGGGACTAGCGACAAGCTCCTACAATGAGCAGTTCTTC. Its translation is CASSPLGGLATSSYNEQFF.

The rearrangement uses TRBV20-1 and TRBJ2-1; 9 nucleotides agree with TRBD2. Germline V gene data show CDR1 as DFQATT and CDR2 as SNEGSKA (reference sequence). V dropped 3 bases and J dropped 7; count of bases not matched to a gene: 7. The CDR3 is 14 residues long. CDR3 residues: CSASGLASYNEQFF. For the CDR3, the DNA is TGCAGTGCTAGCGGACTAGCGAGTTATAATGAGCAGTTCTTC.

The DNA for the CDR3 is TGTGCCAGCAGTGAAAAGCTTAGTAGCGGGACCTACGAGCAGTACTTC. This encodes CASSEKLSSGTYEQYF. The chain links TRBV2 to TRBJ2-7, with 8 positions matching TRBD2. This CDR3 region has 16 residues. V dropped 2 bases and J dropped 2; count of bases not matched to a gene: 8. Germline V lookup: CDR1 SNHLY, CDR2 FYNNEI.

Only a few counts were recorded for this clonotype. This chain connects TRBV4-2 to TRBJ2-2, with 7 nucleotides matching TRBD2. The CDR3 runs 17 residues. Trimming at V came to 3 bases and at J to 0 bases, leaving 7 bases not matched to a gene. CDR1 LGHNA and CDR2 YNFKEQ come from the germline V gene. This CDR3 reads CASSHGRDAANTGELFF. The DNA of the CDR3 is TGTGCCAGCAGCCATGGGAGGGACGCCGCGAACACCGGGGAGCTGTTTTTT.

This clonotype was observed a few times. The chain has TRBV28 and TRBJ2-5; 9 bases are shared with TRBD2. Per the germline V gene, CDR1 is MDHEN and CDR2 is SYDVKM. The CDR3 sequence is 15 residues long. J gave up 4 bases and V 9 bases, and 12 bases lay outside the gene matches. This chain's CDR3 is CASFESGAGGETQYF. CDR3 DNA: TGTGCCAGTTTCGAATCCGGAGCGGGAGGAGAGACCCAGTACTTC. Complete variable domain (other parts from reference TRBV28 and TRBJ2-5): DVKVTQSSRYLVKRTGEKVFLECVQDMDHENMFWYRQDPGLGLRLIYFSYDVKMKEKGDIPEGYSVSREKKERFSLILESASTNQTSMYLCASFESGAGGETQYFGPGTRLLVL.

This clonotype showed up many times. The CDR3 sequence: CAIRTIVHNEQFF. The DNA of the CDR3 is TGTGCCATCAGGACCATAGTTCACAATGAGCAGTTCTTC. The gene calls are TRBV10-3 and TRBJ2-1; D gene ambiguous. The CDR3 extends over 13 amino acids. The germline gives CDR1 ENHRY, CDR2 SYGVKD. Trimming took off 6 bases at V and 5 bases at J, with 11 bases between the two ends.

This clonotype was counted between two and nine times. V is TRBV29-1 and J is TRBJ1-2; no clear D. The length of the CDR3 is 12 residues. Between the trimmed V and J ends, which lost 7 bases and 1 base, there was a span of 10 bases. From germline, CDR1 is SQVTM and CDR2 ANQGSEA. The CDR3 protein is CSAWGFNYGYTF. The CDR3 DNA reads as TGCAGCGCCTGGGGATTTAACTATGGCTACACCTTC.

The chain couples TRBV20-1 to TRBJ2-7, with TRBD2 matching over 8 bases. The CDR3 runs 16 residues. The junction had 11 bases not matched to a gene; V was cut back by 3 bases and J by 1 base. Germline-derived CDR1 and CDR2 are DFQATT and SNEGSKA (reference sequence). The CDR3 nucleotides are TGCAGTGCTAGTACGGTATGGCGGGAGGTTTCCTACGAGCAGTACTTC. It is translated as CSASTVWREVSYEQYF.

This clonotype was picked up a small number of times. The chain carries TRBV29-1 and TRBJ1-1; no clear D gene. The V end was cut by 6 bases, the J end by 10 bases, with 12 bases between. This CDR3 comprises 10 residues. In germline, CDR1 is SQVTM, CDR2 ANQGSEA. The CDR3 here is CSVLTRRAFF. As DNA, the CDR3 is TGCAGCGTCTTGACGAGGCGAGCTTTCTTT.

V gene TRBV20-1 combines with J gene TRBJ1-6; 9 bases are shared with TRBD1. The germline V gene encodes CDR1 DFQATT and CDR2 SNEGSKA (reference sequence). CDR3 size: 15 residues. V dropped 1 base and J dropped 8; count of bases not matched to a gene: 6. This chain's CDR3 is CSARGPGQGDSPLHF. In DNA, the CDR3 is TGCAGTGCTAGAGGACCGGGACAGGGTGATTCACCCCTCCACTTT.